The 2 T cell receptor beta chains below all came from one sample that was sequenced in a study of CD8+CD57+ T cells in acquired aplastic anemia. The TCR beta profiling, which covered VDJ combination and CDR3 sequence, was carried out using genomic DNA as the template. TCRdb re-called the reads with MiXCR, one entry per CDR3 protein. Of 400,000 to 600,000 distinct CDR3 sequences in the sample, around 32% were seen once. Before being chosen for sequencing, patients had shown CD8+CD57+ cell expansion by flow cytometry. Input material: sorted CD4+, CD8+, or CD8+CD57+ T cells (not recorded which) from PBMCs. These receptors all come from a human donor with aplastic anemia.

The chain joins TRBV5-1 to TRBJ2-3; D not resolved. V lost 0 bases and J lost 2, with 10 bases in between. CDR1 SGHRS and CDR2 YFSETQ come from the germline V gene. The CDR3 loop spans 15 amino acids. The CDR3 DNA follows: TGCGCCAGCAGCTTGGCCTTCGGTAACACAGATACGCAGTATTTT. Translating gives CASSLAFGNTDTQYF.

This clonotype was recorded a few times. CDR3 residues: CSARDTRGRNTIYF. The CDR3 DNA reads TGCAGTGCTAGAGATACGAGGGGCCGAAACACCATATATTTT. The chain joins TRBV20-1 to TRBJ1-3; possibly TRBD1 for D (5 bases). CDR1 and CDR2 from the germline V gene are DFQATT and SNEGSKA (reference sequence). The CDR3 has 14 residues. V was pared by 0 bases and J by 5 bases, with 11 bases between.